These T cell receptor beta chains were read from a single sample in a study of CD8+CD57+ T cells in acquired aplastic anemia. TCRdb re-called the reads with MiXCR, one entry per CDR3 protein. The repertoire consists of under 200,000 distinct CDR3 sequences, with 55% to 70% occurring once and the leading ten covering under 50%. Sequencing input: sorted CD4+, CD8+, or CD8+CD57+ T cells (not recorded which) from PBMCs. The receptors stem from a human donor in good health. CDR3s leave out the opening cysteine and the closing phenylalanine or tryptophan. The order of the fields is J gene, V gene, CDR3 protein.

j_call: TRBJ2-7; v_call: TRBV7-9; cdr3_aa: ASSFPGGLAEAYEQY
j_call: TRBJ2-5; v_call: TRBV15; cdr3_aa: ATSSATSGRETQY
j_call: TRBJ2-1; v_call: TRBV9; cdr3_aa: ASRVSDGTMEQF
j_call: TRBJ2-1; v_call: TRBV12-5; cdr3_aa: ASGLFTGDNEQF
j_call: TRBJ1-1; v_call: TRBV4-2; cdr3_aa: ASSQGQQLSNTEAF
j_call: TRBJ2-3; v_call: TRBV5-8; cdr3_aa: ASSPSRVAQITQY
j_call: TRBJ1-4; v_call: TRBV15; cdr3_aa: ATSKGHEKLF
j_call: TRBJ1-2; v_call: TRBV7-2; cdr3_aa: ASSLVGGVVYGYT
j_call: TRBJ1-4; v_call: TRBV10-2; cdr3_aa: ASSFTGGDEKLF
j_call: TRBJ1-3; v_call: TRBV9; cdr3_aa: ASSVGGSISGNTIY
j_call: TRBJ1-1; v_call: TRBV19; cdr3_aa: ASSISFWNTEAF
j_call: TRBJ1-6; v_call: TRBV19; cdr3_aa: ASRLWDPNSPLH
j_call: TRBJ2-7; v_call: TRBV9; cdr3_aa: ASSPRTSGRWTEQY
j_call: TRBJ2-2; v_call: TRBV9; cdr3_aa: ASSVGGSVGELF
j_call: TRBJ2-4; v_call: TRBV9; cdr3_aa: ASSVGSLAGGKGNIQY
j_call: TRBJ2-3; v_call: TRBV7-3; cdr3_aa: ASSWTGSSTDTQY
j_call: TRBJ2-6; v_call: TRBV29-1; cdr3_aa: SVDEGQGPSGANVLT
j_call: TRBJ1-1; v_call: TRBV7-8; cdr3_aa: ASSLDDRLTTF
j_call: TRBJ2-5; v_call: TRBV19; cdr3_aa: ASRTAGGGQTQY
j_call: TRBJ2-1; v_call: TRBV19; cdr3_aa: ASSISGRANEQF
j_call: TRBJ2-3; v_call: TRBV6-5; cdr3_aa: ASSSSAGGEDEQC
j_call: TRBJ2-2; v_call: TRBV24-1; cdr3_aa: ATSDLNRNTGELF
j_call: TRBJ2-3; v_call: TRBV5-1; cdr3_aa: ASSYDGKGGNTQY
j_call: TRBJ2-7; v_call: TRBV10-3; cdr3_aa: AISPTGVEYEQY
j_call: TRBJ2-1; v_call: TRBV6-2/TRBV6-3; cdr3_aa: ASSSQAGGPYNEQF
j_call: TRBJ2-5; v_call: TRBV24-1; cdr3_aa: ATSGSYQGETQY
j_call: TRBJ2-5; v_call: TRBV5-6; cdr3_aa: ASSSFLAGAEETQY
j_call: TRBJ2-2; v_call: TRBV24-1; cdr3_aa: ATGQENTGELF
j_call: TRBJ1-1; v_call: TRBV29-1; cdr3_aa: SGRGEGDTEAF
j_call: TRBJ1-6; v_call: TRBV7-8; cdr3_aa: AREGGYSPLH
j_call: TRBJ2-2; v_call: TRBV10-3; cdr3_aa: AISGGDRNTGELF
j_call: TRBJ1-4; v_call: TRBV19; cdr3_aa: ASSVSTGFWVF
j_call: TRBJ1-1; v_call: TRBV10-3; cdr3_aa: AISGGQGVSTEAF